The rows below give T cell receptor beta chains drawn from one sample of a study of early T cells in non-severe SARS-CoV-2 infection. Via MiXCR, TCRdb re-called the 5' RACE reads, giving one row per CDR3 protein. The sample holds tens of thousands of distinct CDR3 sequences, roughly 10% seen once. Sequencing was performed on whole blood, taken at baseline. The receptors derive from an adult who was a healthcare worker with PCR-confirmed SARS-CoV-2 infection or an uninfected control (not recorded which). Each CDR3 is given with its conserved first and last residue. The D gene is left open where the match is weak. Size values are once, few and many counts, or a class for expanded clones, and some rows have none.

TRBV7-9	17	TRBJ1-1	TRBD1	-	TGTGCCAGCAGCTTACGTCCCGGACAGGAACGGGACACTGAAGCTTTCTTT	CASSLRPGQERDTEAFF
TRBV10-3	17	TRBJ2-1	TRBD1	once	TGTGCCATCAGTGAGCGTCCCGGGACAGGGAGGCACAATGAGCAGTTCTTC	CAISERPGTGRHNEQFF
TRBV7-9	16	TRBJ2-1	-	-	TGTGCCAGCAGCTCAGGGGGGCCATTATCCTACAATGAGCAGTTCTTC	CASSSGGPLSYNEQFF
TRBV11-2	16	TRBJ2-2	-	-	TGTGCCAGCAGCTCCCGGGACACACAGGGCACCGGGGAGCTGTTTTTT	CASSSRDTQGTGELFF
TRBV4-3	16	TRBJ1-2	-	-	TGCGCCAGCAGCCAGGAAAAAAGGGCCATCGGGTATGGCTACACCTTC	CASSQEKRAIGYGYTF
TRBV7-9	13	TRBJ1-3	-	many	TGTGCCAGCAGTGCAGGCAACGGAAACACCATATATTTT	CASSAGNGNTIYF
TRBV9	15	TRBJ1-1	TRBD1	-	TGTGCCAGCAGCGTAGAGGGGGCACTCGACACTGAAGCTTTCTTT	CASSVEGALDTEAFF
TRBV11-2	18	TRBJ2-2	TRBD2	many	TGTGCCAGCAGCTTCACGAAGGGACTAGCGGTGAACACCGGGGAGCTGTTTTTT	CASSFTKGLAVNTGELFF
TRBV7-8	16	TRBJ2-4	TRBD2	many	TGTGCCAGCAGCTTTTTAGCGGGGGGCCAAGGGGACATTCAGTACTTC	CASSFLAGGQGDIQYF
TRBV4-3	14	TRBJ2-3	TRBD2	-	TGCGCCAGCAGCTCGGGACTACCCCCGGATACGCAGTATTTT	CASSSGLPPDTQYF
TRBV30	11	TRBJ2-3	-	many	TGTGCCTGGAGTGCATCAGATACGCAGTATTTT	CAWSASDTQYF
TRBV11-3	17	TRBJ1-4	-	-	TGTGCCAGCAGCCCGTCCTCTAACAGGGTCCCTAATGAAAAACTGTTTTTT	CASSPSSNRVPNEKLFF
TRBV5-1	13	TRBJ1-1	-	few	TGCGCCAGCAGCCGGACAGTAGACACTGAAGCTTTCTTT	CASSRTVDTEAFF
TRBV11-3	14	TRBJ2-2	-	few	TGTGCCAGCAGCCCCGGGTCGAACACCGGGGAGCTGTTTTTT	CASSPGSNTGELFF
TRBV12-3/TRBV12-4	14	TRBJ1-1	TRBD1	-	TGTGCCAGCAGTTCACCGGGACAGGGAGTAGAAGCTTTCTTT	CASSSPGQGVEAFF
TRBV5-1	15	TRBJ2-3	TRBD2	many	TGCGCCAGCAGCTCAGCGGGGGTCCCTACAGATACGCAGTATTTT	CASSSAGVPTDTQYF
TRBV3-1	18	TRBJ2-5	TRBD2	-	TGTGCCAGCAGCCAACCCCGCCGCAGCGGGGGGTTCCAAGAGACCCAGTACTTC	CASSQPRRSGGFQETQYF
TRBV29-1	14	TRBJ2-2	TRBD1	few	TGCAGCGTTGACAGGGGGCGACACACCGGGGAGCTGTTTTTT	CSVDRGRHTGELFF
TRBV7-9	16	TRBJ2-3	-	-	TGTGCCAGCAGCTTAGGACTGGACTACCTCACAGATACGCAGTGTTTT	CASSLGLDYLTDTQCF
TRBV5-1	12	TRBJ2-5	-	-	TGCGCCAGCAGCGAGCTACAAGAGACCCAGTACTTC	CASSELQETQYF
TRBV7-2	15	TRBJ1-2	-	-	TGTGCCAGCAGCTTACCACTGGCGAGGGGGGATGGCTACACCTTC	CASSLPLARGDGYTF
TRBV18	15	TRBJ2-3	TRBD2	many	TGTGCCAGCTCACCTAGCGGGAGCCCCACAGATACGCAGTATTTT	CASSPSGSPTDTQYF
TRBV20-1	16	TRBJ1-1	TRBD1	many	TGCAGTGCGCAGCCCAGGGGGCAAGCTAAGGACACTGAAGCTTTCTTT	CSAQPRGQAKDTEAFF
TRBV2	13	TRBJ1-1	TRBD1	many	TGTGCCAGCAGACGGGACAGGAACACTGAAGCTTTCTTT	CASRRDRNTEAFF
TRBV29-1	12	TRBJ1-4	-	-	TGCAGCGTTGGACAGTTTAATGAAAAACTGTTTTTT	CSVGQFNEKLFF
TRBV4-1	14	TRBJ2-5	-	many	TGCGCCAGCAGAAAAGTTGGCCTTCAAGAGACCCAGTACTTC	CASRKVGLQETQYF
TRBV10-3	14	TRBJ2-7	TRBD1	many	TGTGCCATCAGTGAAGACAGGGGAACCTACGAGCAGTACTTC	CAISEDRGTYEQYF
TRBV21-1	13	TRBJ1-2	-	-	TGTGCCAGCAGCAAAGGGACATTTTATGGCTACACCTTC	CASSKGTFYGYTF
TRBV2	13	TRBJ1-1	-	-	TGTGCCAGCAGTGAACGGGCAATCGTTGAAGCTTTCTTT	CASSERAIVEAFF
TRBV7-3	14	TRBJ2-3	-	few	TGTGCCAGCAGTTCAGGGGTTCCCTCGGATACGCAGTATTTT	CASSSGVPSDTQYF
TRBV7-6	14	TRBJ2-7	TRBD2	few	TGTGCCAGCAGCTTTCTTGCGGGAGTAGGGGAGCAGTACTTC	CASSFLAGVGEQYF
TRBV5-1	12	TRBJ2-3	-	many	TGTGCCAGCAGTTCCCCCACAGATACGCAGTATTTT	CASSSPTDTQYF
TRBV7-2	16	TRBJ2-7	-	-	TGTGCCAGCAGCTTATATCCAGCGACCTACTCCTACGAGCAGTACTTC	CASSLYPATYSYEQYF
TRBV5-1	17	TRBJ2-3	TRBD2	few	TGCGCCAGCAGCCCACGGACTAGCGGGACCTTCACAGATACGCAGTATTTT	CASSPRTSGTFTDTQYF
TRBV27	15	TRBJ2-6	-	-	TGTGCCAGCAGTTTCCGGGACACTGGGGCCAACGTCCTGACTTTC	CASSFRDTGANVLTF
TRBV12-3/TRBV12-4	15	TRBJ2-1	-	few	TGTGCCAGCAGTCTCCGGGATTCGTCCGCTAATGAGCAGTTCTTC	CASSLRDSSANEQFF
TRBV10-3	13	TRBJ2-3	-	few	TGTGCCATCAGTGACGGGAGTCCGGATACGCAGTATTTT	CAISDGSPDTQYF
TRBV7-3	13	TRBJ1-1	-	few	TGTGCCAGCAGCTTAACCGGGGAGAACAAAGCTTTCTTT	CASSLTGENKAFF
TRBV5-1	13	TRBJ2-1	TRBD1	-	TGCGCCAGCAGCACTGGGACAGGGGGCGAGCAGTTCTTC	CASSTGTGGEQFF
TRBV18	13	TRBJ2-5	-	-	TGTGCCAGCTCACTCTCCAGCCCAGAGACCCAGTACTTC	CASSLSSPETQYF